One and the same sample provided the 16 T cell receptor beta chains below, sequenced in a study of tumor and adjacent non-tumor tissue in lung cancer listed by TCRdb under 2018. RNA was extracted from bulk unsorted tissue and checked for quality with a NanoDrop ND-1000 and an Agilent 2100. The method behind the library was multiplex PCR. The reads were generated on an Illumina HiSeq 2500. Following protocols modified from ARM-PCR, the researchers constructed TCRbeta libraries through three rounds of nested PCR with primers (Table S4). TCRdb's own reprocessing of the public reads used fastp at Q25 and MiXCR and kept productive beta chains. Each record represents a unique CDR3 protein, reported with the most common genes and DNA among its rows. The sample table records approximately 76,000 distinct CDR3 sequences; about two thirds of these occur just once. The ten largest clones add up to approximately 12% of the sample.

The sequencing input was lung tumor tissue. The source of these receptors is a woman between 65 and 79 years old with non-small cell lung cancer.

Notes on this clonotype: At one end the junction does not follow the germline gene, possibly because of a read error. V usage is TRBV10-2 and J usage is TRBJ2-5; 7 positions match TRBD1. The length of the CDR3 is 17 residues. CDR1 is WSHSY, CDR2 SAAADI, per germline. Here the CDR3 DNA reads TGCGCCAGCAGACGCGGACAGGAGAGAGACCGGAAAGAGACCCAATACTTC. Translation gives CASRRGQERDRKETQYF.

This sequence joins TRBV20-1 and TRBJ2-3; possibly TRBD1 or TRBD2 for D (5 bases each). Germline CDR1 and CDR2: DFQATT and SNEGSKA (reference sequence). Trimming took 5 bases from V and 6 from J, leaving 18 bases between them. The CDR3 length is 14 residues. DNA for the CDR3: TGCAGTGCTGGACTCGGCCTAAGGGGCGATACGCAGTATTTT. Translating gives CSAGLGLRGDTQYF.

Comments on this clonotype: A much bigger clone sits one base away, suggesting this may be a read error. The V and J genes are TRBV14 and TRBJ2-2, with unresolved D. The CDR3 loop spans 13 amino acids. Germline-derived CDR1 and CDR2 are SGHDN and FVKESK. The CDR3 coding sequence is TGTGCCAACAGCCCCAGGAACACCGGGGAGCTGTTTTTT. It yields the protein CANSPRNTGELFF.

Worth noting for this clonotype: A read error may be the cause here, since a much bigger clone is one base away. Here the CDR3 reads CNANQIKQGVDSYEQYF. CDR3 sequence (DNA): TGCAATGCTAACCAAATTAAACAGGGGGTCGACTCCTACGAGCAGTACTTC. The chain uses TRBV20-1 and TRBJ2-7; 8 nucleotides line up with TRBD1. CDR3 length: 17 residues. CDR1 is DFQATT, CDR2 SNEGSKA, per germline (reference sequence).

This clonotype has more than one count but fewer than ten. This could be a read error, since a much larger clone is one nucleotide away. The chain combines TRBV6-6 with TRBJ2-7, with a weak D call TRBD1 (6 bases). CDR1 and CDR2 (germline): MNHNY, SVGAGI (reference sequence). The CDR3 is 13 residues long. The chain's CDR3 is CAGSPFGDNEQYF. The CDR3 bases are TGTGCCGGCAGTCCATTCGGGGACAACGAGCAGTACTTC.

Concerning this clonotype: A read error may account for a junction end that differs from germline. CDR3 region: CARSHNKGGTLYTGELFF. The CDR3, as DNA: TGCGCCAGAAGCCACAATAAGGGAGGGACCCTGTACACCGGAGAGCTGTTTTTT. V usage is TRBV4-1 and J usage is TRBJ2-2, with 7 positions matching TRBD2. The CDR3 totals 18 residues. CDR1 MGHRA and CDR2 YSYEKL come from the germline V gene.

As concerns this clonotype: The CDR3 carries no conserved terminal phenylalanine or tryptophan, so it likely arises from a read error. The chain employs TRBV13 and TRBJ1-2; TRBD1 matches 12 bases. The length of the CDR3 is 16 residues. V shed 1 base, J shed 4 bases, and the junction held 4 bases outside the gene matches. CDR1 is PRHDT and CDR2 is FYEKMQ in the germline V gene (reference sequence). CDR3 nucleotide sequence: TGTGCCAGCAGCTTAGAGGGACAGGGGGCTTCCTATGGCTACACCCTC. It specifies CASSLEGQGASYGYTL.

DNA of the CDR3: TGCAGCGTTGGCTGGCCAAATGCGCAGTATTTT. Its translation is CSVGWPNAQYF. The chain is built from TRBV29-1 and TRBJ2-3; the D is unclear. V was shortened by 4 bases and J by 10 bases, with 12 bases between the two germline ends. Per germline, CDR1 SQVTM and CDR2 ANQGSEA. CDR3 length equals 11 residues.

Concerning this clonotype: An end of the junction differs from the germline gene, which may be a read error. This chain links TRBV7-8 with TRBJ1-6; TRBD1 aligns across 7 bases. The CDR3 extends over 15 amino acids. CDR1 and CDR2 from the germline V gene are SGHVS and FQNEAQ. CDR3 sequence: CVSSPTGLYNSPLHF. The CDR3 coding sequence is TGTGTCAGCAGCCCGACAGGGCTGTATAATTCACCCCTCCACTTT.

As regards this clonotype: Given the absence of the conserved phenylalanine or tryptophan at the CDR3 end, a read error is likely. The DNA for the CDR3 is TGTGCCAGCAGTTACGGGACAGGGCAAACATACGAGCAGTACATC. Translation: CASSYGTGQTYEQYI. This sequence joins TRBV6-5 and TRBJ2-7; the match to TRBD1 covers 9 bases. V lost 2 bases, J lost 4 bases, and 6 bases stayed unmatched. The CDR3 runs to 15 residues. In germline, CDR1 is MNHEY, CDR2 SVGAGI.

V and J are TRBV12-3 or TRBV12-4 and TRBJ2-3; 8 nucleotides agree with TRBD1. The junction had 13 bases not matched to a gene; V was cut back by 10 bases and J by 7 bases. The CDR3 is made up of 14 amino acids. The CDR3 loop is CATTWTGSTNTQYF. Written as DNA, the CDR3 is TGTGCCACGACCTGGACAGGGTCGACAAATACGCAGTATTTT.

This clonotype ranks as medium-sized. For the CDR3, the DNA is TGCGTTGAACGGTTAGGGCCTACCCCCTCCTACGAGCAGTACTTC. Translating gives CVERLGPTPSYEQYF. The chain is built from TRBV29-1 and TRBJ2-7, with D unresolved. Germline CDR1 and CDR2: SQVTM and ANQGSEA. The CDR3 consists of 15 residues.

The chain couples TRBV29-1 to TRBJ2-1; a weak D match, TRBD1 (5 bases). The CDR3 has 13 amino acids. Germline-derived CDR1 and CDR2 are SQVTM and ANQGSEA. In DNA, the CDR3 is TGCAACGTAAAAAGGCAGGGCATAAATAAGCAGTTCTTC. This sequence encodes CNVKRQGINKQFF.

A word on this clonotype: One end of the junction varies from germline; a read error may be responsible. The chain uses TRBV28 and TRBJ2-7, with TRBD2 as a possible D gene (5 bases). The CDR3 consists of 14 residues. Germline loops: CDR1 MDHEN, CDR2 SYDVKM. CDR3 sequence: CASSPRERIYEQYF. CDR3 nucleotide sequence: TGTGCCAGCAGTCCGCGCGAGCGGATATACGAGCAGTACTTT.

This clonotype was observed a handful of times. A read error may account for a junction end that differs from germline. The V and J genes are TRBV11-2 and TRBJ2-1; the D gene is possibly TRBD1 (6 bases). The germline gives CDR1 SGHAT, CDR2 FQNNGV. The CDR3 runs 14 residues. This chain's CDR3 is CASSAGASYDEQFF. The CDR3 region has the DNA TGTGCCTCTTCTGCAGGGGCCTCCTACGATGAGCAGTTCTTC.

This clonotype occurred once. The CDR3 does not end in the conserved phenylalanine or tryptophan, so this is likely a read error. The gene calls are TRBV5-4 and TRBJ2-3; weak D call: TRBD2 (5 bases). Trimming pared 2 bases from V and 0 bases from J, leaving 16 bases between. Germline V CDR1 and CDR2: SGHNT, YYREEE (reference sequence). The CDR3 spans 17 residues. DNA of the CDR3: TGTGCCAGCAGCTTTATGCTGGCGAGAGGGAGCACAGATACGCAGTATGTT. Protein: CASSFMLARGSTDTQYV.